The 10 T cell receptor beta chains below all came from one sample that was sequenced in a study of OX40 agonist ivuxolimab in advanced cancers. Using immunoSEQ multiplex PCR, the repertoire was profiled, and TCRdb retains in-frame clones only, with some absent. This sample has over 40,000 clones, with roughly 80% found just once. The specimen was CD4+ or CD8+ T cells sorted from blood, collected in a trial of the OX40 agonist ivuxolimab. The origin of the receptors is an adult with an advanced solid tumor such as melanoma, head and neck, liver or kidney cancer.

V usage is TRBV30 and J usage is TRBJ1-3; no reliable D call. The V gene lost 4 bases and the J gene lost 2 bases, with 6 bases spanning the gap. The CDR3 length is 12 residues. The V gene's germline CDR1 is GTSNPN and CDR2 SVGIG (reference sequence). This CDR3 reads CAWTNTGNTIYF. CDR3 sequence (DNA): TGTGCCTGGACTAATACTGGAAACACCATATATTTT.

This clone came up a few times. This chain joins TRBV19 and TRBJ1-5, with D perhaps TRBD1 (5 bases). V was cut by 5 bases and J by 3 bases, with 11 bases left in between. Germline-derived CDR1 and CDR2 are LNHDA and SQIVND (reference sequence). The CDR3 has 14 residues. This CDR3 is CASSRQPNNQPQHF. The DNA of the CDR3 is TGTGCCAGTAGTCGACAGCCCAACAATCAGCCCCAGCATTTT.

This clone turned up a few times. V usage is TRBV7-3 and J usage is TRBJ2-2, with D unresolved. The germline CDR1 and CDR2 sequences are SGHTA and FQGTGA. Trimming left V 4 bases short and J 0 bases short, with 6 bases between. The CDR3 spans 14 residues. The CDR3 region has the DNA TGTGCCAGCAGCTCTGACTCGAACACCGGGGAGCTGTTTTTT. Amino acid sequence: CASSSDSNTGELFF.

The chain has TRBV5-5 and TRBJ2-2, with 7 nucleotides matching TRBD1. Looked up from germline, CDR1 is SGHKS and CDR2 is YYEKEE (reference sequence). The trim removed 4 bases at V and 9 bases at J, leaving 12 bases unmatched. This CDR3 has 15 amino acids. CDR3 nucleotide sequence: TGTGCCAGCAGCAGGGAGACAGGGATCAGTCGGGAGCTGTTTTTT. Translating it yields CASSRETGISRELFF.

This rearrangement joins TRBV27 to TRBJ1-2, with a weak D call TRBD1 (6 bases). Trimming took 5 bases from V and 7 from J, leaving 20 bases between them. The germline V gene encodes CDR1 MNHEY and CDR2 SMNVEV (reference sequence). The CDR3 is 15 residues long. The CDR3 DNA sequence: TGTGCCAGCAGTGCTCTAGGTCGGGGGCGAGGTGGCTACACCTTC. Its translation is CASSALGRGRGGYTF.

There are a few counts of this clone. This sequence joins TRBV11-2 and TRBJ1-2; D is undetermined. CDR1 is SGHAT and CDR2 is FQNNGV in the germline V gene. The ends were cut back, 7 bases at V and 3 bases at J, with 12 bases in the middle. The length of the CDR3 is 13 residues. CDR3 protein: CASTMGRDYGYTF. The CDR3 DNA reads as TGTGCCAGCACTATGGGAAGAGACTATGGCTACACCTTC.

The chain is built from TRBV11-1 and TRBJ1-2; 7 nucleotides line up with TRBD1. The V and J ends lost 8 bases and 0 bases, in that order; junction bases with no gene match: 3. The CDR3 runs 13 residues. Germline V CDR1 and CDR2: SGHAT, FQDESV (reference sequence). The CDR3 coding sequence is TGTGCCAGCCGGAGGGGGCCTAACTATGGCTACACCTTC. This encodes CASRRGPNYGYTF.

This chain connects TRBV11-3 to TRBJ2-7; 9 bases are a match to TRBD1. The CDR3 totals 16 residues. The V segment lost 1 base and the J segment 6 bases; nucleotides outside the gene matches: 10. Germline CDR1 reads SGHNT; CDR2 reads YENEEA. As DNA, the CDR3 is TGTGCCAGCAGCTTAGTGGAGGGACAGGGTACGGCCGAGCAGTACTTC. Its translation is CASSLVEGQGTAEQYF. Complete variable domain (other parts from reference TRBV11-3 and TRBJ2-7): EAGVVQSPRYKIIEKKQPVAFWCNPISGHNTLYWYLQNLGQGPELLIRYENEEAVDDSQLPKDRFSAERLKGVDSTLKIQPAELGDSAVYLCASSLVEGQGTAEQYFGPGTRLTVT.

This chain joins TRBV5-1 and TRBJ2-5; D is unclear. The germline V and J ends were trimmed by 0 bases and 2 bases, with 5 bases remaining between them. CDR3 length: 13 amino acids. Germline-derived CDR1 and CDR2 are SGHRS and YFSETQ. The CDR3 DNA is TGCGCCAGCAGCTTGGTTGTACAAGAGACCCAGTACTTC. This sequence encodes CASSLVVQETQYF.

This chain joins TRBV28 and TRBJ2-3, with a weak D call TRBD2 (6 bases). V shed 4 bases and J shed 2 bases, with 19 bases lying between them. Germline V gene data show CDR1 as MDHEN and CDR2 as SYDVKM. CDR3 length equals 17 residues. The CDR3 region has the DNA TGTGCCAGCAGTTCGATCCTCGGGAGAGAGGACACAGATACGCAGTATTTT. Translated: CASSSILGREDTDTQYF.